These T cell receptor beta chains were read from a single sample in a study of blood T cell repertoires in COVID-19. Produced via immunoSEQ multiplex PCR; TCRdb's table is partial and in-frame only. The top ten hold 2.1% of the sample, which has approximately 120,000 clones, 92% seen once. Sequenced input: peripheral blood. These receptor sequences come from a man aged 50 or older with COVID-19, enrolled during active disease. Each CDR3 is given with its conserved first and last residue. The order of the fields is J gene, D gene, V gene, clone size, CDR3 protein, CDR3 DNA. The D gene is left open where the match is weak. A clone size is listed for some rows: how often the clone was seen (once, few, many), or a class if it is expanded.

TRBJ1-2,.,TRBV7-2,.,CASTEITGIYGYTF,TGTGCCAGCACCGAAATAACAGGGATCTATGGCTACACCTTC
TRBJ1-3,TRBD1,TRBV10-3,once,CAISAGTGDGNTIYF,TGTGCCATCAGTGCCGGGACAGGGGACGGAAACACCATATATTTT
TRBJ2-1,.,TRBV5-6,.,CASSPSRSYNEQFF,TGTGCCAGCAGCCCCTCGAGGTCCTACAATGAGCAGTTCTTC
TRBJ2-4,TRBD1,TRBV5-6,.,CASGWSGTGPPIAKNIQYF,TGTGCCAGCGGTTGGTCCGGGACAGGGCCTCCAATAGCCAAAAACATTCAGTACTTC
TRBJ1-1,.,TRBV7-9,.,CASRTGGSGTEAFF,TGTGCCAGCAGGACGGGAGGCTCGGGGACTGAAGCTTTCTTT
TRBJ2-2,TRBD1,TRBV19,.,CASRREPGQGSPNTGELFF,TGTGCCAGTAGAAGAGAACCGGGACAGGGGTCTCCGAACACCGGGGAGCTGTTTTTT
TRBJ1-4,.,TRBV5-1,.,CASSLAPVTTNEKLFF,TGCGCCAGCAGCTTGGCTCCGGTTACAACTAATGAAAAACTGTTTTTT
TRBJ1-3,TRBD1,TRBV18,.,CASSPGQGSSGNTIYF,TGTGCCAGCTCACCCGGACAGGGAAGCTCTGGAAACACCATATATTTT
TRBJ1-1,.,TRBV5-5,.,CASQDTEAFF,TGTGCCAGCCAGGACACTGAAGCTTTCTTT
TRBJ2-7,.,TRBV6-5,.,CASRRQRTYEQYF,TGTGCCAGCAGACGACAGAGAACCTACGAGCAGTACTTC
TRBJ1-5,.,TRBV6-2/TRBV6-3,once,CASSRSLEQPQHF,TGTGCCAGCAGCCGATCGTTGGAGCAGCCCCAGCATTTT
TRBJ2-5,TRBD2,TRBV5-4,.,CASSTGGETQYF,TGTGCCAGCAGCACGGGGGGAGAGACCCAGTACTTC